This TCR beta chain was observed in a study of cytomegalovirus exposure and HLA in healthy donors. This CDR3 has 11 residues. With 8 bases removed from V and 2 bases from J, the gap between germline ends came to 3 bases. CDR1 and CDR2 (germline): LGHNA, YSLEER. 13 Jbeta primers and 60 Vbeta primers were used for the PCR. Profiling relied on immunoSEQ multiplex PCR, and the TCRdb table lists in-frame clones only, not all of them. This table holds 100,000 to 150,000 clones. The sequenced material came from PBMCs. This TCR came from a man between 18 and 35 years old in good health and CMV-seronegative. This sequence joins TRBV4-3 and TRBJ1-4, with D uncertain. The CDR3 coding sequence is TGCGCCAGCGGCACTAATGAAAAACTGTTTTTT. This gives the protein CASGTNEKLFF.